Shown below are 20 T cell receptor beta chains from a single sample sequenced in a study of post-analysis software for immune sequencing data. Prepared TCR beta cDNA libraries contained unique molecular identifiers. TCRdb used MiXCR to reprocess the PCR reads, holding one entry per CDR3 protein. The sample has more than 450,000 distinct CDR3 sequences, under 40% seen once. Overall study results and limits: Four to six TRBV segments, including TRBV5-6, TRBV5-1 and TRBV20-1, were more frequent in patients than controls.

No antigens are known for them. Sequenced input: blood. These receptors were collected from a girl aged 2-17 years with multiple sclerosis.

This clonotype was detected only a few times. The genes are TRBV10-2 and TRBJ2-7, with D unclear. This CDR3 is built from 12 residues. Germline V gene data show CDR1 as WSHSY and CDR2 as SAAADI. V gave up 6 bases and J gave up 1 base, with 7 bases separating them. CDR3 in amino acids: CASSGPSYEQYF. The CDR3 DNA is TGCGCCAGCAGCGGGCCGTCCTACGAGCAGTACTTC.

The chain carries TRBV7-9 and TRBJ1-2; TRBD1 is a possible D gene (5 bases). The CDR3 runs 14 residues. Per germline, CDR1 SEHNR and CDR2 FQNEAQ (reference sequence). Deletions cut 1 base from V and 8 bases from J, with 14 bases between. The chain's CDR3 is CASSLGGTLGGYTF. CDR3 sequence (DNA): TGTGCCAGCAGCTTAGGGGGGACGCTCGGAGGCTACACCTTC.

The chain uses TRBV5-6 and TRBJ1-5; TRBD1 might be the D (5 bases). The length of the CDR3 is 14 residues. The germline V and J ends were trimmed by 1 base and 8 bases, with 13 bases remaining between them. Germline loops: CDR1 SGHDT, CDR2 YYEEEE. CDR3 coding DNA: TGTGCCAGCAGCTTGTTCGGGGCGGGGGAGCCCCAGCATTTT. The encoded protein is CASSLFGAGEPQHF.

The table lists this clonotype with a count of one. The J gene is TRBJ1-2, the V gene TRBV10-3; tentatively, D is TRBD1 (6 bases). There are 14 residues in the CDR3. V was clipped by 4 bases and J by 0 bases, with 9 bases between them. Germline V gene data show CDR1 as ENHRY and CDR2 as SYGVKD. CDR3 sequence: CAISAGGSNYGYTF. The DNA for the CDR3 is TGTGCCATCAGTGCGGGGGGCTCTAACTATGGCTACACCTTC.

The chain couples TRBV15 to TRBJ2-1, with a weak D call TRBD2 (6 bases). Germline CDR1 LNHNV, CDR2 YYDKDF (reference sequence). The CDR3 has 16 amino acids. V dropped 1 base and J dropped 5 bases, with 15 bases sitting between them. The CDR3 sequence is CATSRAQGGWNNEQFF. The CDR3 DNA is TGTGCCACCAGCAGAGCTCAGGGAGGTTGGAACAATGAGCAGTTCTTC.

This clonotype appeared a few times. This sequence joins TRBV29-1 and TRBJ1-4; 7 bases fit TRBD1. The length of the CDR3 is 12 residues. V shed 5 bases and J 7 bases; nucleotides not matched to a gene: 4. Germline lookup yields CDR1 SQVTM and CDR2 ANQGSEA. The CDR3 nucleotides are TGCAGCGTTCGGACAGGTGGTGAAAAACTGTTTTTT. Translating it yields CSVRTGGEKLFF.

The chain employs TRBV7-3 and TRBJ2-1; 11 nucleotides align to TRBD2. Germline V gene lookup returns CDR1 SGHTA and CDR2 FQGTGA. The CDR3 is made up of 18 amino acids. The V gene end was trimmed by 5 bases and the J gene end by 7 bases; junction bases not matched to a gene: 16. CDR3 amino acids: CASSPGTSGPGSWNEQFF. CDR3 sequence (DNA): TGTGCCAGCAGCCCCGGGACTAGCGGACCGGGGAGTTGGAATGAGCAGTTCTTC.

The chain joins TRBV5-1 to TRBJ2-1, with D uncertain. TRBJ2-7 matches the DNA end more closely, so the J call is doubtful. This CDR3 comprises 16 residues. The V gene's germline CDR1 is SGHRS and CDR2 YFSETQ. DNA of the CDR3: TGCGCCAGCAGCTTTACGGACCCGAGCTCCTACAATGAGCAGTACTTC. Its translation: CASSFTDPSSYNEQYF.

Only a few counts were recorded for this clonotype. The chain recombines TRBV7-6 with TRBJ2-7; D ambiguous. Germline V CDR1 and CDR2: SGHVS, FNYEAQ. The V end lost 1 base, the J end lost 5 bases, and 12 bases lay between the germline ends. The CDR3 has 14 residues. CDR3 amino acids: CASSLGAGTDEQYF. The CDR3, as DNA: TGTGCCAGCAGCTTAGGGGCAGGAACGGACGAGCAGTACTTC.

The chain joins TRBV29-1 to TRBJ1-2; no clear D. Trimming took 8 bases from V and 3 from J, leaving 10 bases between them. Germline CDR1 and CDR2: SQVTM and ANQGSEA. The CDR3 is 11 residues long. CDR3 residues: CSFRTYYGYTF. CDR3 coding DNA: TGCAGCTTTCGAACCTACTATGGCTACACCTTC.

As concerns this clonotype: The conserved closing phenylalanine or tryptophan is absent in this CDR3, likely reflecting a read error. The rearrangement joins TRBV6-5 to TRBJ2-5; 11 bases are a match to TRBD2. Germline CDR1 and CDR2: MNHEY and SVGAGI. V lost 4 bases and J lost 5; bases outside the gene matches: 18. This CDR3 has 19 residues. CDR3 amino acids: CASSFHVPTSGVSSETQYC. The CDR3 DNA reads TGTGCCAGCAGTTTCCACGTACCGACTAGCGGGGTTTCGAGTGAGACCCAGTACTGC.

The V call is TRBV5-1, the J call TRBJ1-3; D remains ambiguous. The CDR3 runs to 14 residues. Trimming stripped 4 bases from V and 1 base from J, with 9 bases between. Looked up from germline, CDR1 is SGHRS and CDR2 is YFSETQ. This CDR3 reads CASSADLSGNTIYF. The CDR3 DNA sequence: TGCGCCAGCAGCGCAGACTTATCTGGAAACACCATATATTTT.

This clonotype has a handful of counts. The genes are TRBV9 and TRBJ1-3, with 10 bases that match TRBD1. Germline CDR1 is SGDLS and CDR2 is YYNGEE. J gave up 2 bases and V 4 bases, and 9 bases lay outside the gene matches. The CDR3 has 17 amino acids. CDR3 region: CASSPWTGGAPGNTIYF. Written as DNA, the CDR3 is TGTGCCAGCAGCCCATGGACAGGGGGAGCCCCTGGAAACACCATATATTTT.

In this sample, this clonotype turned up a few times. This chain links TRBV21-1 with TRBJ2-7. TRBV21-1 constitutes a pseudogene. The CDR3 totals 13 residues. CDR3 sequence reads: CASENVRRYEQYF. The CDR3, as DNA: TGTGCCAGCGAGAATGTTCGACGCTACGAGCAGTACTTC.

This clonotype was observed once. The chain recombines TRBV18 with TRBJ2-3; D not certain. The CDR3 spans 14 residues. V lost 3 bases and J 6 bases, leaving 13 bases between the germline ends. The germline gives CDR1 KGHSH, CDR2 LQKENI. DNA of the CDR3: TGTGCCAGCTCACCGATGGGGTTCTGGGATACGCAGTATTTT. This translates into CASSPMGFWDTQYF.

As regards this clonotype: This could be a read error, since a much larger clone is one nucleotide away. The chain carries TRBV20-1 and TRBJ2-7; TRBD1 might be the D (5 bases). From germline, CDR1 is DFQATT and CDR2 SNEGSKA (reference sequence). The CDR3 length is 12 residues. The CDR3 nucleotides read TGCAGGGCTAGAGAACAGGAGATCACCCAGTACTTC. This translates into CRAREQEITQYF.

The chain couples TRBV12-3 or TRBV12-4 to TRBJ1-2; 7 bases map to TRBD1. This CDR3 region has 14 residues. V shed 6 bases and J 7 bases; nucleotides not matched to a gene: 11. The CDR3 region has the DNA TGTGCCAGCAGACAACTTAGACAGGGTCGTGGCTACACCTTC. The encoded protein is CASRQLRQGRGYTF.

The V call is TRBV5-6, the J call TRBJ2-1, with D unresolved. Germline V CDR1 and CDR2: SGHDT, YYEEEE. Trimming stripped 5 bases from V and 5 bases from J, with 8 bases between. CDR3 size: 12 residues. The CDR3 nucleotides read TGTGCCAGCAGGATCCCGAACAATGAGCAGTTCTTC. The encoded protein is CASRIPNNEQFF.

The chain uses TRBV14 and TRBJ1-2; D call uncertain. V was cut by 0 bases and J by 8 bases, with 10 bases left in between. The germline CDR1 and CDR2 sequences are SGHDN and FVKESK. The CDR3 runs to 13 residues. The CDR3, as DNA: TGTGCCAGCAGCCAAGAGAGGAGTAGCGGCTACACCTTC. This translates into CASSQERSSGYTF.

This clonotype came up a few times. The chain couples TRBV24-1 to TRBJ2-1; D unresolved. The CDR3 has 15 amino acids. The germline V and J ends were trimmed by 3 bases and 5 bases, with 13 bases remaining between them. From germline, CDR1 is KGHDR and CDR2 SFDVKD. As DNA, the CDR3 is TGTGCCACCAGTGATCCCCGCCCAGAGGACAATGAGCAGTTCTTC. Protein sequence: CATSDPRPEDNEQFF.